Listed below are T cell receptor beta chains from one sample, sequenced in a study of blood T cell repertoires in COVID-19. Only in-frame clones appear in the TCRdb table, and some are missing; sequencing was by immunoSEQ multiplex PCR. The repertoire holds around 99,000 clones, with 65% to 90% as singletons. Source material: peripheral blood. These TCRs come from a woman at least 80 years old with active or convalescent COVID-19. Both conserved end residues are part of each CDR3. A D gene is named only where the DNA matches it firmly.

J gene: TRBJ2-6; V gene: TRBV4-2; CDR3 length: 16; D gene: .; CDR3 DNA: TGTGCCAGCCAGGAAGGTGGGGGGTCTGGGGCCAACGTCCTGACTTTC; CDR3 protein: CASQEGGGSGANVLTF
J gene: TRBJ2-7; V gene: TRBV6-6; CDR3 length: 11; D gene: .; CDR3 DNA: TGTGCCAGCAGTAGGGAGCTCGAGCAGTACTTC; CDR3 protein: CASSRELEQYF
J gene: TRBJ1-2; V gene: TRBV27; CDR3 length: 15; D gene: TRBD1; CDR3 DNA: TGTGCCAGCTCTTTCGGACCTGGACAGGGCACCGGCTACACCTTC; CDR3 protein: CASSFGPGQGTGYTF
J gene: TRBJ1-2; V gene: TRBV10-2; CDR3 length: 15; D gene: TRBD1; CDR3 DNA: TGCGCCAGCAGTGAAGGTTGGGCAGGGGGCTATGGCTACACCTTC; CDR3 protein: CASSEGWAGGYGYTF
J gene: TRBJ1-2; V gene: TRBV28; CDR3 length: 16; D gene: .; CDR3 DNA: TGTGCCAGCAACATCGACACAATAGGGGCTAACTATGGCTACACCTTC; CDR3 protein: CASNIDTIGANYGYTF
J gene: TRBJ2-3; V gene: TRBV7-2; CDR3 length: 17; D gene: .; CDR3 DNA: TGTGCCAGCAGCTTAGCGCATCGGGGTCCCAGCACAGATACGCAGTATTTT; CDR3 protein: CASSLAHRGPSTDTQYF
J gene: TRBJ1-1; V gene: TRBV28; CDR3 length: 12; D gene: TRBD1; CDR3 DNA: TGTGCCAGCATAGGGTGGGACAGAGAAGCTTTCTTT; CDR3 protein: CASIGWDREAFF
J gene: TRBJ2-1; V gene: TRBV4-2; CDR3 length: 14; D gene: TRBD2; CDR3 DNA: TGTGCCAGCAGCCCGGGACTAGCGGGAGTTGAGCAGTTCTTC; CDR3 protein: CASSPGLAGVEQFF
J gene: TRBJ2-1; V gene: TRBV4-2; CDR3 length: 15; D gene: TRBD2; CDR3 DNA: TGTGCCAGCAGCCAAGGCCTAGCGGGCTACAATGAGCAGTTCTTC; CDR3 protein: CASSQGLAGYNEQFF
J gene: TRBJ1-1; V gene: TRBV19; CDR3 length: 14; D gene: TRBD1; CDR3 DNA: TGTGCCAGTAGTATAGGACAGGGGAGGACTGAAGCTTTCTTT; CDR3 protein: CASSIGQGRTEAFF